This entry lists 28 T cell receptor beta chains sequenced from one sample in a study of OX40 agonist ivuxolimab in advanced cancers. Sequencing was performed with immunoSEQ multiplex PCR; in TCRdb, only in-frame clones are kept and a portion is missing. The sample consists of 15,000 to 20,000 clones, about nine tenths of them appearing once. The sample was CD4+ or CD8+ T cells sorted from blood, taken in a trial of the OX40 agonist ivuxolimab. Source of these receptors: an adult with an advanced solid tumor such as melanoma, head and neck, liver or kidney cancer.

On this clone: Different DNA sequences within this sample yield the same CDR3. The chain is built from TRBV27 and TRBJ2-7; 8 nucleotides align to TRBD2. Unmatched junction bases numbered 7, after V lost 4 bases and J lost 2 bases. The germline CDR1 and CDR2 sequences are MNHEY and SMNVEV (reference sequence). This CDR3 is built from 15 residues. The CDR3 here is CASSWGAGAPYEQYF. CDR3 in DNA: TGTGCCAGCAGTTGGGGAGCGGGGGCCCCCTACGAGCAGTACTTC.

This clone was seen a few times. The same CDR3 is also encoded by other DNA sequences in this sample. V is TRBV5-6 and J is TRBJ2-1, with 13 bases fitting TRBD2. Germline V gene lookup returns CDR1 SGHDT and CDR2 YYEEEE. V shed 3 bases, J shed 4 bases, and the junction held 4 bases outside the gene matches. The CDR3 consists of 16 residues. For the CDR3, the DNA is TGTGCCAGCAGCTCACCGGGACTAGCGGGGTACAATGAGCAGTTCTTC. This encodes CASSSPGLAGYNEQFF.

The chain joins TRBV7-9 to TRBJ2-7, with D perhaps matching TRBD1 or TRBD2 (5 bases each). Germline V gene data show CDR1 as SEHNR and CDR2 as FQNEAQ (reference sequence). V lost 3 bases and J lost 1, with 13 bases in between. The CDR3 has 15 residues. The CDR3 reads CASSFSGDVSYEQYF. The CDR3 DNA follows: TGTGCCAGCAGCTTTTCTGGGGACGTTTCCTACGAGCAGTACTTC.

V usage is TRBV11-2 and J usage is TRBJ2-2, with 11 bases lining up with TRBD1. The CDR3 contains 15 residues. Unmatched junction bases numbered 8, after V lost 5 bases and J lost 9 bases. CDR1 SGHAT and CDR2 FQNNGV come from the germline V gene. The CDR3 reads CASSTWTGGGRELFF. In DNA, the CDR3 is TGTGCCAGCAGCACTTGGACAGGGGGCGGGCGGGAGCTGTTTTTT.

This clone has a handful of counts. V gene TRBV5-4 combines with J gene TRBJ2-5; D gene uncertain. Germline-derived CDR1 and CDR2 are SGHNT and YYREEE (reference sequence). The length of the CDR3 is 13 residues. Trimming left V 1 base short and J 2 bases short, with 6 bases between. CDR3 nucleotide sequence: TGTGCCAGCAGCTTGCTTCTTCAAGAGACCCAGTACTTC. Protein product: CASSLLLQETQYF.

A remark on this clone: Other DNA sequences within the sample encode an identical CDR3. This chain uses TRBV27 with TRBJ2-7; D is unresolved. The CDR3 covers 12 residues. V lost 5 bases to trimming and J lost 5 bases, with 10 bases between them. Germline V lookup: CDR1 MNHEY, CDR2 SMNVEV (reference sequence). The CDR3 DNA sequence: TGTGCCAGCAGTCCCTTAGGCCACGAGCAGTACTTC. This translates into CASSPLGHEQYF.

The rearrangement joins TRBV19 to TRBJ2-2, with 7 bases that match TRBD1. V lost 6 bases to trimming and J lost 6 bases; unmatched junction nucleotides: 4. The CDR3 is 13 amino acids. The germline V gene has CDR1 LNHDA and CDR2 SQIVND (reference sequence). The CDR3 loop is CASRDRVAGELFF. The CDR3, as DNA: TGTGCCAGTAGAGACAGGGTCGCCGGGGAGCTGTTTTTT.

V and J are TRBV2 and TRBJ2-3; D is unresolved. The CDR3 consists of 12 residues. Trimming left V 6 bases short and J 4 bases short, with 8 bases between. CDR1 and CDR2 (germline): SNHLY, FYNNEI. The CDR3 DNA reads TGTGCCAGCAGCTACCTCCCAGATACGCAGTATTTT. It codes for CASSYLPDTQYF.

The V and J genes are TRBV18 and TRBJ1-6; D ambiguous. V lost 4 bases to trimming and J lost 4 bases, with 11 bases between them. The CDR3 length is 15 residues. Germline CDR1 KGHSH, CDR2 LQKENI. The CDR3 spells CASSREGNYNSPLHF. The CDR3 nucleotides read TGTGCCAGCTCACGGGAGGGAAATTATAATTCACCCCTCCACTTT.

The chain uses TRBV29-1 and TRBJ1-2; D remains ambiguous. Germline CDR1 reads SQVTM; CDR2 reads ANQGSEA. Trimming stripped 3 bases from V and 1 base from J, with 9 bases between. This CDR3 contains 13 residues. The CDR3: CSVDPPDNYGYTF. The DNA of the CDR3 is TGCAGCGTTGACCCGCCGGATAACTATGGCTACACCTTC.

The chain uses TRBV5-4 and TRBJ1-2; D might be TRBD1 (6 bases). The V end lost 4 bases, the J end lost 0 bases, and 13 bases lay between the germline ends. The CDR3 has 15 amino acids. Germline values: CDR1 SGHNT, CDR2 YYREEE (reference sequence). The CDR3 region is CASSLNYRANYGYTF. Here the CDR3 DNA reads TGTGCCAGCAGCCTTAATTACAGGGCTAACTATGGCTACACCTTC. The complete variable domain, with remaining parts taken from reference TRBV5-4 and TRBJ1-2, reads ETGVTQSPTHLIKTRGQQVTLRCSSQSGHNTVSWYQQALGQGPQFIFQYYREEENGRGNFPPRFSGLQFPNYSSELNVNALELDDSALYLCASSLNYRANYGYTFGSGTRLTVV.

This chain connects TRBV11-3 to TRBJ2-3; 9 bases are shared with TRBD1. The V and J ends lost 0 bases and 9 bases, in that order; junction bases with no gene match: 7. CDR1 is SGHNT and CDR2 is YENEEA in the germline V gene. The CDR3 runs 15 residues. The CDR3 coding sequence is TGTGCCAGCAGCTTAGACCCTCCGGGACAGGGAACGCAGTATTTT. Amino acid sequence: CASSLDPPGQGTQYF.

This chain joins TRBV7-8 and TRBJ2-7; D might be TRBD2 (6 bases). Germline V gene data show CDR1 as SGHVS and CDR2 as FQNEAQ. V was clipped by 1 base and J by 2 bases, with 12 bases between them. The CDR3 runs to 15 residues. As DNA, the CDR3 is TGTGCCAGCAGCTTAGTCCCGGGGGAAGCCTACGAGCAGTACTTC. Residues: CASSLVPGEAYEQYF.

The chain joins TRBV7-9 to TRBJ1-6, with D hard to call. This CDR3 has 13 amino acids. Per the germline V gene, CDR1 is SEHNR and CDR2 is FQNEAQ (reference sequence). V was clipped by 4 bases and J by 10 bases, with 11 bases between them. This CDR3 is CASSSDFVSPLHF. The CDR3, as DNA: TGTGCCAGCAGCTCCGACTTTGTCTCACCCCTCCACTTT.

The chain recombines TRBV6-6 with TRBJ2-7; D is possibly TRBD2 (6 bases). V lost 2 bases to trimming and J lost 6 bases, with 11 bases between them. From germline, CDR1 is MNHNY and CDR2 SVGAGI (reference sequence). The CDR3 is 13 residues long. The CDR3 sequence: CASSYPGLGEQYF. CDR3 nucleotides: TGTGCCAGCAGTTACCCGGGACTGGGCGAGCAGTACTTC.

This clone is categorized as medium-sized. This same CDR3 is encoded by further DNA sequences in the sample. This chain joins TRBV11-2 and TRBJ2-3; possibly TRBD1 or TRBD2 for D (5 bases each). V gave up 5 bases and J gave up 6 bases, with 15 bases separating them. Looked up from germline, CDR1 is SGHAT and CDR2 is FQNNGV. The CDR3 extends over 14 amino acids. The CDR3 DNA is TGTGCCAGCAGCCCCGGGACGGCGGCGGATACGCAGTATTTT. It translates to CASSPGTAADTQYF.

V and J are TRBV4-2 and TRBJ2-5, with 10 bases identical to TRBD2. There are 15 residues in the CDR3. Germline V gives CDR1 LGHNA, CDR2 YNFKEQ. Trimming cost V 0 bases and J 5 bases; bases outside gene matches: 3. CDR3 coding DNA: TGTGCCAGCAGCCAAGAAGCGGGAGGGCCGGAGACCCAGTACTTC. Its protein is CASSQEAGGPETQYF.

V usage is TRBV5-1 and J usage is TRBJ1-1; 9 bases are a match to TRBD1. This CDR3 contains 15 residues. The V gene's germline CDR1 is SGHRS and CDR2 YFSETQ. V dropped 0 bases and J dropped 1; count of bases not matched to a gene: 1. CDR3 nucleotides: TGCGCCAGCAGCTTGGGACAGGGGGGGAACACTGAAGCTTTCTTT. Translated, it gives CASSLGQGGNTEAFF.

The V gene is TRBV28, the J gene TRBJ2-1; D may match TRBD1 or TRBD2 (5 bases each). Between the trimmed V and J ends, which lost 4 bases and 6 bases, there was a span of 7 bases. This CDR3 comprises 12 residues. Germline-derived CDR1 and CDR2 are MDHEN and SYDVKM. CDR3 nucleotide sequence: TGTGCCAGCAGTTCCGGGGCCAATGAGCAGTTCTTC. It yields the protein CASSSGANEQFF.

The genes are TRBV19 and TRBJ2-7, with D possibly TRBD1 on 6 matching bases. The germline gives CDR1 LNHDA, CDR2 SQIVND (reference sequence). The length of the CDR3 is 15 residues. V lost 3 bases, J lost 2 bases, and 14 bases lay in between. Here the CDR3 DNA reads TGTGCCAGTAGTATCGTGTGGGGGACACCCTACGAGCAGTACTTC. It encodes CASSIVWGTPYEQYF.

This chain links TRBV7-9 with TRBJ2-3; D ambiguous. The CDR3 consists of 16 residues. V lost 4 bases to trimming and J lost 0 bases, with 14 bases between them. CDR1 is SEHNR and CDR2 is FQNEAQ in the germline V gene (reference sequence). This chain's CDR3 is CASSWVTASSTDTQYF. In DNA form, the CDR3 reads TGTGCCAGCAGCTGGGTGACGGCCTCTAGCACAGATACGCAGTATTTT.

CDR3 bases: TGTGCCAGCAGCTCCCAGGACAGGGGGGGAAGGGGTGAAGCTTTCTTT. As protein: CASSSQDRGGRGEAFF. The rearrangement joins TRBV13 to TRBJ1-1; 10 nucleotides line up with TRBD1. V lost 4 bases and J lost 7; bases outside the gene matches: 12. Germline CDR1 PRHDT, CDR2 FYEKMQ (reference sequence). CDR3 length: 16 residues.

The chain recombines TRBV30 with TRBJ1-1; D is possibly TRBD1 (5 bases). Trimming shortened V by 2 bases and J by 1 base, and 5 bases separated the two germline ends. Germline V lookup: CDR1 GTSNPN, CDR2 SVGIG (reference sequence). The CDR3 sequence is 12 residues long. CDR3 nucleotide sequence: TGTGCCTGGAGTCAGGGGAACACTGAAGCTTTCTTT. Encoded protein: CAWSQGNTEAFF.

The chain employs TRBV6-6 and TRBJ1-5; D is undetermined. The V gene lost 0 bases and the J gene lost 6 bases, with 9 bases spanning the gap. The CDR3 consists of 14 residues. Per the germline V gene, CDR1 is MNHNY and CDR2 is SVGAGI (reference sequence). The DNA for the CDR3 is TGTGCCAGCAGTTACTCGGGGTACTCTCAGCCCCAGCATTTT. Its translation: CASSYSGYSQPQHF.

By its share, this clone is medium-sized. This chain connects TRBV29-1 to TRBJ2-5; the match to TRBD1 covers 12 bases. V lost 6 bases and J lost 5; bases outside the gene matches: 19. There are 18 residues in the CDR3. CDR1 and CDR2 (germline): SQVTM, ANQGSEA. The CDR3 sequence is CSVQGQGARTADRETQYF. The CDR3, as DNA: TGCAGCGTCCAGGGACAGGGGGCGAGGACTGCCGACCGGGAGACCCAGTACTTC.

This chain links TRBV6-5 with TRBJ2-7; D is uncertain. V was cut by 2 bases and J by 5 bases, with 7 bases left in between. The CDR3 contains 12 residues. Germline lookup yields CDR1 MNHEY and CDR2 SVGAGI. The DNA of the CDR3 is TGTGCCAGCAGTTACCCCGGGCACGAGCAGTACTTC. Its protein product is CASSYPGHEQYF.

This clone came up a few times. The chain employs TRBV2 and TRBJ1-5; tentative D call: TRBD1 (5 bases). CDR1 and CDR2 from the germline V gene are SNHLY and FYNNEI. Trimming removed 8 bases at V and 3 bases at J, with 14 bases between. The CDR3 extends over 14 amino acids. CDR3 nucleotide sequence: TGTGCCAGCGGGGGAGACGGGAACAATCAGCCCCAGCATTTT. Amino acids: CASGGDGNNQPQHF.

The chain combines TRBV7-9 with TRBJ2-6; D remains ambiguous. CDR1 and CDR2 (germline): SEHNR, FQNEAQ (reference sequence). V was clipped by 5 bases and J by 3 bases, with 23 bases between them. The CDR3 is 19 amino acids. CDR3 sequence reads: CASSPREGCAVCGANVLTF. The DNA for the CDR3 is TGTGCCAGCAGCCCAAGGGAAGGGTGCGCGGTGTGTGGGGCCAACGTCCTGACTTTC.